A selection of T cell receptor beta chains follows, all from one sample in a study of T-cell reconstitution after alpha-beta-depleted transplantation in children. TCRdb independently ran MiXCR on the PCR reads; one entry per CDR3 protein. The table lists under 400,000 distinct CDR3 sequences, approximately 23% of them singletons, with roughly 9.7% in the top ten. Sequenced material: PBMCs, mostly from graft donor cells, taken 180 days after TCRalphabeta/CD19-depleted stem cell transplant. Receptors were obtained from a male patient aged 10-17 years who had a stem cell transplant for acute lymphoblastic leukemia, so the T cells may come from the graft donor. Each CDR3 is given with its conserved first and last residue. Fields, in order: J gene, D gene, V gene, clone size, CDR3 DNA, CDR3 protein. The D gene is left open where the match is weak. The size of a clone is reported for some rows only, either as once, few or many, or as a class for expanded clones.

J: TRBJ1-4; D: NA; V: TRBV7-9; size: few; DNA: TGTGCCAGCGGTTATGCAGGGGAGTATGGGGAAAAACTGTTTTTT; CDR3: CASGYAGEYGEKLFF
J: TRBJ2-3; D: TRBD2; V: TRBV12-3/TRBV12-4; size: few; DNA: TGTGCCAGCATAGGCGGGAGGTTAGATACGCAGTATTTT; CDR3: CASIGGRLDTQYF
J: TRBJ2-1; D: NA; V: TRBV5-1; size: NA; DNA: TGCGCCAGCAGCTTGGTTCTAGCAGATGAGCAGTTCTTC; CDR3: CASSLVLADEQFF
J: TRBJ2-7; D: NA; V: TRBV20-1; size: NA; DNA: TGCAGTGCTATAAGGCCCGGGACCTACGAGCAGTACTTC; CDR3: CSAIRPGTYEQYF
J: TRBJ1-1; D: NA; V: TRBV6-5; size: NA; DNA: TGTGCCAGCAGTTACTCCGACAGTTACACTGAAGCTTTCTTT; CDR3: CASSYSDSYTEAFF
J: TRBJ2-7; D: NA; V: TRBV4-1; size: NA; DNA: TGCGCCAGCAGCCAAGATCGGTGGGGGGAGCAGTACTTC; CDR3: CASSQDRWGEQYF
J: TRBJ2-1; D: NA; V: TRBV11-2; size: many; DNA: TGTGCCAGCAGCTTAGTCGGGGGATACAATGAGCAGTTCTTC; CDR3: CASSLVGGYNEQFF
J: TRBJ1-1; D: NA; V: TRBV15; size: few; DNA: TGTGCCACCAGGGGTCCGGGCCAGGGGACTGAAGCTTTCTTT; CDR3: CATRGPGQGTEAFF
J: TRBJ2-7; D: TRBD2; V: TRBV20-1; size: few; DNA: TGCAGCGCATATCGAGGACTAGCGGGCTACGAGCAGTACTTC; CDR3: CSAYRGLAGYEQYF
J: TRBJ2-1; D: NA; V: TRBV4-2; size: NA; DNA: TGTGCCAGCAGCCAAGATACTGATGACAATGAGCAGTTCTTC; CDR3: CASSQDTDDNEQFF
J: TRBJ1-4; D: TRBD1; V: TRBV5-1; size: once; DNA: TGCGCCAGCAGCAGGACAGGGTACGAGCATGAAAAACTGTTTTTT; CDR3: CASSRTGYEHEKLFF
J: TRBJ2-7; D: TRBD2; V: TRBV5-1; size: NA; DNA: TGCGCCAGCAGCTTATCCCCCGGGACTAGCTCCTACGAGCAGTACTTC; CDR3: CASSLSPGTSSYEQYF
J: TRBJ2-1; D: NA; V: TRBV29-1; size: NA; DNA: TGCAGCGTTGGCAGGGGGGTGGTGGTGGGAGGGTTGGACAATGAGCAGTTCTTC; CDR3: CSVGRGVVVGGLDNEQFF
J: TRBJ1-6; D: NA; V: TRBV28; size: few; DNA: TGTGCCAGCAGTTTGAGGGCCTCACCCCTCCACTTT; CDR3: CASSLRASPLHF
J: TRBJ1-2; D: TRBD1; V: TRBV11-2; size: NA; DNA: TGTGCCAGCAGCTTCCCCGGGACAGCTACTAACTATGGCTACACCTTC; CDR3: CASSFPGTATNYGYTF
J: TRBJ2-2; D: NA; V: TRBV29-1; size: few; DNA: TGCAGCGTCCTCCAGGGGATTCATAACACCGGGGAGCTGTTTTTT; CDR3: CSVLQGIHNTGELFF
J: TRBJ2-3; D: TRBD2; V: TRBV25-1; size: NA; DNA: TGTGCCAGCAGTAGCTGGCGGGAGGCTGAGTATTTT; CDR3: CASSSWREAEYF
J: TRBJ1-1; D: TRBD1; V: TRBV5-6; size: NA; DNA: TGTGCCAGCAGCGCCAGACAGGGGGCAGGAGCTTTCTTT; CDR3: CASSARQGAGAFF
J: TRBJ2-1; D: NA; V: TRBV7-9; size: few; DNA: TGTGCCACCTCACAGGGGAGGGTGGATGAGCAGTTCTTC; CDR3: CATSQGRVDEQFF
J: TRBJ1-4; D: NA; V: TRBV29-1; size: NA; DNA: TGCAGCGCCTTGGGTGGGGGACCGTTTAATGAAAAACTGTTTTTT; CDR3: CSALGGGPFNEKLFF
J: TRBJ2-7; D: NA; V: TRBV2; size: NA; DNA: TGTGCCAGCAGAAACACCGGGAGATACGAGCAGTACTTC; CDR3: CASRNTGRYEQYF
J: TRBJ1-1; D: TRBD1; V: TRBV5-1; size: NA; DNA: TGCGCCAGCAGCTTTTCCCGGGACAGGGTGGCCAACACTGAAGCTTTCTTT; CDR3: CASSFSRDRVANTEAFF
J: TRBJ2-7; D: TRBD2; V: TRBV5-1; size: few; DNA: TGCGCCAGCAGCTTGGTGTCAGCGGGATTCCCCGGAAACGAGCAGTACTTC; CDR3: CASSLVSAGFPGNEQYF
J: TRBJ2-5; D: NA; V: TRBV11-2; size: few; DNA: TGTGCCAGCAGATTACCCGGGACACGGAAAGAGACCCAGTACTTC; CDR3: CASRLPGTRKETQYF
J: TRBJ2-3; D: TRBD1; V: TRBV20-1; size: few; DNA: TGCAGTGCTAGAGGCGGGACAGGTCCACATACGCAGTATTTT; CDR3: CSARGGTGPHTQYF
J: TRBJ2-2; D: TRBD1; V: TRBV2; size: few; DNA: TGTGCCAGCAGCCACCCGGGACAGGGGACCGGGGAGCTGTTTTTT; CDR3: CASSHPGQGTGELFF
J: TRBJ2-3; D: NA; V: TRBV7-3; size: few; DNA: TGTGCCAGCAGCCGCGGAGTCACCACAGATACGCAGTATTTT; CDR3: CASSRGVTTDTQYF
J: TRBJ2-7; D: TRBD2; V: TRBV19; size: NA; DNA: TGTGCCAGTAGTACCGGGAGGTCCTACGAGCAGTACTTC; CDR3: CASSTGRSYEQYF
J: TRBJ2-1; D: NA; V: TRBV7-6; size: NA; DNA: TGTGCCAGCAGCTTAGTAACCATCCTGAGCTCCTACAATGAGCAGTTCTTC; CDR3: CASSLVTILSSYNEQFF
J: TRBJ1-2; D: NA; V: TRBV20-1; size: few; DNA: TGCAGTGCTTCGGGACACCAGAACTATGGCTACACCTTC; CDR3: CSASGHQNYGYTF
J: TRBJ2-2; D: NA; V: TRBV10-3; size: NA; DNA: TGTGCCATCCTCAGGGGCCGAACCGGGGAGCTGTTTTTT; CDR3: CAILRGRTGELFF
J: TRBJ2-7; D: TRBD2; V: TRBV6-5; size: NA; DNA: TGTGCCAGCAGTTACTCCGGTTTCCGACTAGCGGGAGGCGAGCAGTACTTC; CDR3: CASSYSGFRLAGGEQYF
J: TRBJ2-5; D: NA; V: TRBV9; size: NA; DNA: TGTGCCAGCAGCGTAGGTAACTTCGAAGAGACCCAGTACTTC; CDR3: CASSVGNFEETQYF
J: TRBJ2-7; D: TRBD2; V: TRBV5-5; size: few; DNA: TGTGCCAGCAGCTCGACTAGCGGCGTTTACGAGCAGTACTTC; CDR3: CASSSTSGVYEQYF
J: TRBJ2-1; D: TRBD2; V: TRBV11-2; size: NA; DNA: TGTGCCAGCAGCCCCTTAGCGGGAGGGCCTGTTCGGAATGAGCAGTTCTTC; CDR3: CASSPLAGGPVRNEQFF
J: TRBJ1-1; D: NA; V: TRBV7-2; size: NA; DNA: TGTGCCAGCAAGGAGGTTATAACGATAACGGGTACTGAAGCTTTCTTT; CDR3: CASKEVITITGTEAFF
J: TRBJ2-1; D: NA; V: TRBV11-2; size: few; DNA: TGTGCCAGCAGCTTCCAATGGGAGCAGTTCTTC; CDR3: CASSFQWEQFF
J: TRBJ2-1; D: TRBD2; V: TRBV5-4; size: NA; DNA: TGTGCCAGCAGGTGGAGCGGGAAGCTCGGAGAGCAGTTCTTC; CDR3: CASRWSGKLGEQFF
J: TRBJ2-1; D: TRBD2; V: TRBV11-2; size: NA; DNA: TGTGCCAGCAGCCCGGGACTAGCGGGAGATACCATCTTCTGGTGGCAGTTCTTC; CDR3: CASSPGLAGDTIFWWQFF
J: TRBJ2-3; D: NA; V: TRBV15; size: NA; DNA: TGTGCCACCAGGGGGCAAAGCACAGATACGCAGTATTTT; CDR3: CATRGQSTDTQYF
J: TRBJ2-7; D: NA; V: TRBV12-3/TRBV12-4; size: NA; DNA: TGTGCCAGCAGCTTAACCCAGGGGTCCCACGAGCAGTACTTC; CDR3: CASSLTQGSHEQYF
J: TRBJ1-6; D: NA; V: TRBV6-1; size: NA; DNA: TGTGCCAGCAGTGAAGCGCCCACCGGGAACAATTCACCCCTCCACTTT; CDR3: CASSEAPTGNNSPLHF
J: TRBJ1-5; D: NA; V: TRBV20-1; size: once; DNA: TGCAGTGCTAGAGTGGGGGCCTTCCCACCTAATCAGCCCCAGCATTTT; CDR3: CSARVGAFPPNQPQHF
J: TRBJ2-7; D: NA; V: TRBV21-1; size: NA; DNA: TGTGCCAGCAGCAAAATCCGGAACGAGCAGTACTTC; CDR3: CASSKIRNEQYF
J: TRBJ2-1; D: NA; V: TRBV5-1; size: many; DNA: TGCGCCAGCAGCTTGCGACTCCCGGGGGATGAGCAGTTCTTC; CDR3: CASSLRLPGDEQFF
J: TRBJ2-7; D: NA; V: TRBV12-3/TRBV12-4; size: NA; DNA: TGTGCCAGCAGCCCCGGTGGGGAGCACTACTTC; CDR3: CASSPGGEHYF